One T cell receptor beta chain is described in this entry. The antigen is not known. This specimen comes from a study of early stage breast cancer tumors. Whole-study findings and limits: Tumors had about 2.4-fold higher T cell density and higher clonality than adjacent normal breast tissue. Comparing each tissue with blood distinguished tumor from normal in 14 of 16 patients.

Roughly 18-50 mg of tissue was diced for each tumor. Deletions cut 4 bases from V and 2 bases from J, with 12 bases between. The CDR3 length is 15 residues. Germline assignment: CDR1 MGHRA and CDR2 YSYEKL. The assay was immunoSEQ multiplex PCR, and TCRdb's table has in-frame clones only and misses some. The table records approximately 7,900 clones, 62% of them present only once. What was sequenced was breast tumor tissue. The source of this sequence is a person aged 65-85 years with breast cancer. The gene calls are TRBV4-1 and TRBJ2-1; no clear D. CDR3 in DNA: TGCGCCAGCAGCCTTACACCATCCGCCTACAATGAGCAGTTCTTC. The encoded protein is CASSLTPSAYNEQFF.